This T cell receptor (beta chain) was recorded in a study of graft-versus-host responses after intestinal transplantation. Produced via immunoSEQ multiplex PCR; TCRdb's table is partial and in-frame only. In the table there are roughly 99,000 clones, 85% to 95% of which are singletons. In the case of this clone: Its antigen is unknown.

The germline gives CDR1 MNHEY, CDR2 SVGAGI. The CDR3 spans 13 residues. The V gene lost 4 bases and the J gene lost 1 base, with 7 bases spanning the gap. Notes on the study in general: GvH clones surfaced in recipient marrow, some emerging earlier in ileum or blood.

The V call is TRBV6-5, the J call TRBJ1-1; D unresolved. The source is a human donor who was the organ donor for an intestinal transplant. Sequences were derived from unstimulated CD8+ T cells sorted from spleen or lymph node cells, sampled before transplant. The CDR3 region is CASSSGANTEAFF. Written as DNA, the CDR3 is TGTGCCAGCAGTTCAGGCGCGAACACTGAAGCTTTCTTT.